This T cell receptor (beta chain) was captured in a study of T cell responses to AZD1222 COVID-19 vaccine. Study findings and constraints: Within unmutated variant regions lay the reported targets of nearly half of spike-specific TCRs. Spike as a whole was targeted by vaccine-associated CD4 TCRs, dominant at 160-218 and 743-854.

Sequencing used immunoSEQ multiplex PCR; TCRdb keeps in-frame clones, though not all of them. This table has around 100,000 clones, about 93% appearing once. With regard to this clone: The antigen is undetermined.

The CDR3 has 12 amino acids. V shed 8 bases and J shed 4 bases, with 9 bases lying between them. Germline V gives CDR1 SGHVS, CDR2 FQNEAQ. This chain uses TRBV7-8 with TRBJ2-1; unclear D gene. The receptor's source is an adult in good health. Specimen: peripheral blood, collected on day 0 of AZD1222 vaccination. The CDR3 sequence: CASGLTYNEQFF. CDR3 in DNA: TGTGCCAGCGGTCTTACTTACAATGAGCAGTTCTTC.